This entry describes one T cell receptor beta chain. Its antigen is currently unknown. This sample is drawn from a study of PD-1 blockade in classical Hodgkin lymphoma. Overall study results and limits: Diversity similar to that of newly diagnosed patients was seen at baseline in complete responders. Before treatment, TCR diversity in newly diagnosed patients was reportedly lower than in healthy donors. Nivolumab starters within 1 year of ASCT were excluded. Significantly greater TCR diversity emerged by C4D1 in CD4+ cells but not CD8+ cells.

Method: immunoSEQ multiplex PCR; TCRdb's copy keeps in-frame clones and lacks some. The data contain about 50,000 clones, over 60% of them singletons. The CDR3 contains 17 residues. Per the germline V gene, CDR1 is LNHDA and CDR2 is SQIVND (reference sequence). The V and J ends lost 5 bases and 0 bases, in that order; junction bases with no gene match: 8. Every one of the patients relapsed after autologous stem cell transplantation (brentuximab vedotin exposure was variable). The specimen comprised peripheral blood mononuclear cells (PBMCs), sampled before the second cycle of nivolumab. The chain is built from TRBV19 and TRBJ2-3; 10 bases are a match to TRBD2. The sequence came from a human donor with classical Hodgkin lymphoma. The CDR3 sequence is CASSGQREGRSTDTQYF. The CDR3 region has the DNA TGTGCCAGTAGTGGCCAGCGGGAGGGCCGAAGCACAGATACGCAGTATTTT.